A single sample gave rise to the 20 T cell receptor beta chains below, sequenced in a study of T cell responses to AZD1222 COVID-19 vaccine. Assay: immunoSEQ multiplex PCR; the TCRdb copy retains only in-frame clones and omits some. There are some 91,000 clones in the sample; around 90% occur only once, and 12% lies in the top ten. This material consisted of peripheral blood, taken on day 0 of AZD1222 vaccination. These receptors were obtained from an adult in good health.

This rearrangement joins TRBV2 to TRBJ2-3; 8 nucleotides agree with TRBD2. CDR3 length: 13 residues. Germline V gene sequence: CDR1 SNHLY, CDR2 FYNNEI. After removal of 8 bases from V and 5 bases from J, the junction contained 6 bases not matched to a gene. CDR3 sequence: CASSAGAGDTQYF. The DNA of the CDR3 is TGTGCCAGCTCAGCGGGGGCCGGAGATACGCAGTATTTT. The variable domain in full, completed from reference TRBV2 and TRBJ2-3, reads EPEVTQTPSHQVTQMGQEVILRCVPISNHLYFYWYRQILGQKVEFLVSFYNNEISEKSEIFDDQFSVERPDGSNFTLKIRSTKLEDSAMYFCASSAGAGDTQYFGPGTRLTVL.

V and J are TRBV7-2 and TRBJ2-7; perhaps TRBD1 as D (5 bases). The CDR3 is made up of 14 amino acids. V shed 5 bases and J shed 9 bases, with 20 bases lying between them. Germline values: CDR1 SGHTA, CDR2 FQGNSA. The CDR3 is CASSPIGQGKVQYF. As DNA, the CDR3 is TGTGCCAGCAGCCCGATCGGCCAGGGTAAGGTGCAGTACTTC.

V and J are TRBV7-9 and TRBJ1-1, with TRBD1 as a possible D gene (5 bases). Trimming took 5 bases from V and 5 from J, leaving 9 bases between them. This CDR3 comprises 12 residues. Germline loops: CDR1 SEHNR, CDR2 FQNEAQ (reference sequence). The CDR3 DNA reads TGTGCCAGCAGCACGAGGGGAACTGAAGCTTTCTTT. Amino acid sequence: CASSTRGTEAFF. Using reference TRBV7-9 and TRBJ1-1 for the parts outside the CDR3, the full variable domain is DTGVSQNPRHKITKRGQNVTFRCDPISEHNRLYWYRQTLGQGPEFLTYFQNEAQLEKSRLLSDRFSAERPKGSFSTLEIQRTEQGDSAMYLCASSTRGTEAFFGQGTRLTVV.

The chain has TRBV1 and TRBJ2-3; TRBD2, the table's D call, was not compared with the DNA. TRBV1 is deemed a pseudogene. The CDR3 is 14 residues long. The CDR3 protein is CTSSQDRGRNTQYF. In nucleotides, the CDR3 is TGCACCAGCAGCCAAGATCGGGGTCGGAATACGCAGTATTTT.

This clone was counted a single time. The rearrangement uses TRBV5-4 and TRBJ2-7, with D uncertain. The CDR3 has 14 residues. Trimming took 4 bases from V and 4 from J, leaving 15 bases between them. Germline V CDR1 and CDR2: SGHNT, YYREEE (reference sequence). CDR3 amino acids: CASSTSKVEYEQYF. The CDR3 coding sequence is TGTGCCAGCAGCACTTCAAAGGTAGAATACGAGCAGTACTTC.

This rearrangement joins TRBV19 to TRBJ1-5, with 9 bases matching TRBD1. V lost 7 bases and J lost 6; bases outside the gene matches: 10. This CDR3 contains 15 residues. Germline CDR1 reads LNHDA; CDR2 reads SQIVND (reference sequence). The CDR3 region is CASKTQGARAQPQHF. The CDR3 DNA reads TGTGCCAGTAAGACACAGGGGGCGCGAGCTCAGCCCCAGCATTTT.

This clone is a singleton in its sample. The chain uses TRBV30 and TRBJ2-7; 16 nucleotides line up with TRBD2. Germline lookup yields CDR1 GTSNPN and CDR2 SVGIG (reference sequence). This CDR3 contains 21 residues. The V segment lost 0 bases and the J segment 4 bases; nucleotides outside the gene matches: 18. The CDR3 DNA reads TGTGCCTGGAGTGTGAAGGGACTAGCGGGAGGGAGGACCCCATGGATGTACGAGCAGTACTTC. This encodes CAWSVKGLAGGRTPWMYEQYF.

The chain is built from TRBV5-6 and TRBJ2-5, with 10 nucleotides matching TRBD2. The CDR3 is made up of 18 amino acids. Germline V lookup: CDR1 SGHDT, CDR2 YYEEEE. V dropped 4 bases and J dropped 5; count of bases not matched to a gene: 17. The CDR3 spells CASSHKNSQRGGLETQYF. DNA for the CDR3: TGTGCCAGCAGCCACAAGAATAGCCAGCGGGGGGGCCTGGAGACCCAGTACTTC. The whole variable domain, filled in from reference TRBV5-6 and TRBJ2-5, reads DAGVTQSPTHLIKTRGQQVTLRCSPKSGHDTVSWYQQALGQGPQFIFQYYEEEERQRGNFPDRFSGHQFPNYSSELNVNALLLGDSALYLCASSHKNSQRGGLETQYFGPGTRLLVL.

This clone came up once. This chain links TRBV10-3 with TRBJ1-2, with D possibly TRBD1 on 5 matching bases. Per germline, CDR1 ENHRY and CDR2 SYGVKD. Trimming cost V 7 bases and J 0 bases, with 9 bases left between them. CDR3 size: 13 residues. Written as DNA, the CDR3 is TGTGCCATCACCCGACAGACTAACTATGGCTACACCTTC. Translation: CAITRQTNYGYTF.

The V call is TRBV29-1, the J call TRBJ1-3; TRBD1 matches 8 bases. CDR3 length: 13 residues. V lost 8 bases to trimming and J lost 2 bases; unmatched junction nucleotides: 5. Germline V CDR1 and CDR2: SQVTM, ANQGSEA. Written as DNA, the CDR3 is TGCAGCTCATCGGACAGGGCTGGAAACACCATATATTTT. This gives the protein CSSSDRAGNTIYF.

The V call is TRBV18, the J call TRBJ2-7; 7 positions match TRBD2. Trimming took 0 bases from V and 7 from J; bases not matched to a gene: 9. Germline CDR1 reads KGHSH; CDR2 reads LQKENI. The length of the CDR3 is 15 residues. Here the CDR3 reads CASSPPTGGPQEQYF. In DNA form, the CDR3 reads TGTGCCAGCTCACCACCTACGGGAGGCCCTCAAGAGCAGTACTTC.

This clone was found once. The rearrangement links TRBV5-6 to TRBJ2-7; TRBD1 matches at 7 bases. Trimming cost V 3 bases and J 3 bases; bases outside gene matches: 6. The length of the CDR3 is 14 residues. Germline loops: CDR1 SGHDT, CDR2 YYEEEE. CDR3 DNA: TGTGCCAGCAGCTCGGGACAGATCATCTACGAGCAGTACTTC. Amino acid sequence: CASSSGQIIYEQYF. The whole variable domain, remainder taken from reference TRBV5-6 and TRBJ2-7, is DAGVTQSPTHLIKTRGQQVTLRCSPKSGHDTVSWYQQALGQGPQFIFQYYEEEERQRGNFPDRFSGHQFPNYSSELNVNALLLGDSALYLCASSSGQIIYEQYFGPGTRLTVT.

J is TRBJ1-5 and V is TRBV6-5; D gene ambiguous. Germline-derived CDR1 and CDR2 are MNHEY and SVGAGI. This CDR3 is 13 amino acids long. Trimming pared 0 bases from V and 7 bases from J, leaving 7 bases between. CDR3 nucleotides: TGTGCCAGCAGTTACTCGAAAGGCCAGCCCCAGCATTTT. It yields the protein CASSYSKGQPQHF.

The chain combines TRBV30 with TRBJ1-1; D gene unclear. Per the germline V gene, CDR1 is GTSNPN and CDR2 is SVGIG (reference sequence). The CDR3 is 10 amino acids. CDR3 region: CASRAIEAFF. The CDR3 DNA reads as TGTGCGTCGAGGGCGATTGAAGCTTTCTTT.

This chain links TRBV7-2 with TRBJ2-3; D is undetermined. Trimming removed 8 bases at V and 0 bases at J, with 6 bases between. This CDR3 region has 12 residues. CDR1 is SGHTA, CDR2 FQGNSA, per germline. The CDR3 sequence: CASAVSTDTQYF. The DNA for the CDR3 is TGTGCCAGCGCGGTCAGCACAGATACGCAGTATTTT.

This rearrangement joins TRBV6-5 to TRBJ1-1; D may be TRBD1 (5 bases). CDR3 size: 15 residues. Per germline, CDR1 MNHEY and CDR2 SVGAGI. V was trimmed by 7 bases and J by 1 base, leaving 16 bases between them. The CDR3 is CASTSNPGRNTEAFF. CDR3 nucleotide sequence: TGTGCCAGCACCTCGAACCCGGGGCGGAACACTGAAGCTTTCTTT.

The genes are TRBV28 and TRBJ1-2; D remains ambiguous. V was cut by 3 bases and J by 7 bases, with 6 bases left in between. CDR1 is MDHEN and CDR2 is SYDVKM in the germline V gene. The CDR3 is 11 residues long. CDR3 in DNA: TGTGCCAGCAGTTTTTCGGGTGGCTACACCTTC. It yields the protein CASSFSGGYTF.

The chain links TRBV29-1 to TRBJ2-7, with TRBD1 matching 7 bases. This CDR3 is 13 amino acids long. V lost 0 bases to trimming and J lost 6 bases; unmatched junction nucleotides: 5. Germline lookup yields CDR1 SQVTM and CDR2 ANQGSEA. The CDR3: CSVEDPSGGEQYF. In DNA form, the CDR3 reads TGCAGCGTTGAAGATCCTTCAGGGGGCGAGCAGTACTTC.

This clone was counted a few times. Here the CDR3 DNA reads TGTGCCTGGAGTGCCTTGGGACAGGGGGCGTGGAACACTGAAGCTTTCTTT. This sequence encodes CAWSALGQGAWNTEAFF. The rearrangement uses TRBV30 and TRBJ1-1; 12 bases map to TRBD1. The junction had 7 bases not matched to a gene; V was cut back by 1 base and J by 1 base. CDR3 length: 17 amino acids. CDR1 and CDR2 from the germline V gene are GTSNPN and SVGIG (reference sequence).

The V gene is TRBV6-1, the J gene TRBJ1-6; D might be TRBD1 (5 bases). CDR1 and CDR2 from the germline V gene are MNHNS and SASEGT. CDR3 length equals 19 residues. The V end was cut by 3 bases, the J end by 4 bases, with 22 bases between. For the CDR3, the DNA is TGTGCCAGCAGTGACAAGGGGCAGAAATCGATATTGTATAATTCACCCCTCCACTTT. Translation: CASSDKGQKSILYNSPLHF.